Below, one TCR beta chain is given with its context. The CDR3 runs 13 residues. Germline V gene lookup returns CDR1 SGHTA and CDR2 FQGNSA. Trimming shortened V by 1 base and J by 15 bases, and 16 bases separated the two germline ends. The entry originates in a study of blood T cell repertoires in COVID-19. Clones were read by immunoSEQ multiplex PCR, and TCRdb kept only the in-frame ones, dropping some. The repertoire consists of about 81,000 clones, with 89% occurring once and the leading ten covering 5% to 6.5%. The sample taken for sequencing was peripheral blood. The chain links TRBV7-2 to TRBJ2-1, with D maybe TRBD2 (5 bases). The TCR originated in a woman of 80 years or more with active COVID-19. As DNA, the CDR3 is TGTGCCAGCAGCTTAGTAGTACGGGAAGATTGGTTCTTC. Translated, it gives CASSLVVREDWFF.